One sample yielded the 24 T cell receptor beta chains listed below, sequenced in a study of T-cell reconstitution after alpha-beta-depleted transplantation in children. The authors prepared the TCRbeta library with unique molecular identifiers. TCRdb re-called the PCR reads with MiXCR, one entry per CDR3 protein. Of 450,000 to 550,000 distinct CDR3 sequences in the sample, about an eighth were seen once. The material was PBMCs, mostly from graft donor cells, obtained 180 days after TCRalphabeta/CD19-depleted stem cell transplant. The origin of the receptors is a female patient aged 2-10 years who had a stem cell transplant for aplastic anemia, so the T cells may come from the graft donor.

The chain joins TRBV28 to TRBJ2-3, with D possibly TRBD2 on 5 matching bases. The CDR3 has 14 amino acids. V gave up 1 base and J gave up 6 bases, with 11 bases separating them. The germline V gene encodes CDR1 MDHEN and CDR2 SYDVKM. CDR3 in amino acids: CASSLSLRGDTQYF. DNA of the CDR3: TGTGCCAGCAGTTTATCCCTACGCGGGGATACGCAGTATTTT.

This clonotype occurred a few times. For the CDR3, the DNA is TGTGCCAGCAGGCCCACAGTAGGCTACGGCTACACCTTC. Translation gives CASRPTVGYGYTF. J is TRBJ1-2 and V is TRBV12-3 or TRBV12-4; D uncertain. This CDR3 spans 13 amino acids. Trimming took off 6 bases at V and 8 bases at J, with 16 bases between the two ends.

V gene TRBV28 combines with J gene TRBJ2-7; perhaps TRBD2 as D (6 bases). Deletions cut 2 bases from V and 0 bases from J, with 11 bases between. Germline assignment: CDR1 MDHEN and CDR2 SYDVKM. The CDR3 is made up of 15 amino acids. Here the CDR3 DNA reads TGTGCCAGCAGTTTAGCGGGGACGAGCTCCTACGAGCAGTACTTC. It is translated as CASSLAGTSSYEQYF.

The gene calls are TRBV20-1 and TRBJ2-1; 10 bases agree with TRBD1. V gave up 2 bases and J gave up 4 bases; unmatched junction bases: 8. Germline V gene lookup returns CDR1 DFQATT and CDR2 SNEGSKA (reference sequence). The CDR3 runs to 16 residues. CDR3 sequence: CSARIRQGAWYNEQFF. The CDR3 nucleotides read TGCAGTGCTAGAATCCGACAGGGGGCGTGGTACAATGAGCAGTTCTTC.

The chain uses TRBV20-1 and TRBJ2-3; D gene unclear. The CDR3 has 12 amino acids. From germline, CDR1 is DFQATT and CDR2 SNEGSKA (reference sequence). Trimming stripped 4 bases from V and 1 base from J, with 6 bases between. The DNA for the CDR3 is TGCAGTGCTACCTGGGGCACAGATACGCAGTATTTT. It specifies CSATWGTDTQYF.

This clonotype occurred many times. The J gene is TRBJ1-4, the V gene TRBV25-1; 10 bases fit TRBD1. Germline CDR1 and CDR2: MGHDK and SYGVNS. The CDR3 runs 16 residues. V dropped 5 bases and J dropped 4; count of bases not matched to a gene: 7. The CDR3 DNA follows: TGTGCCAGCAGTTATGGGACAGGGGCTCATAATGAAAAACTGTTTTTT. Its translation is CASSYGTGAHNEKLFF.

This clonotype has ten or more counts. The chain carries TRBV6-1 and TRBJ1-5, with no clear D. The V gene's germline CDR1 is MNHNS and CDR2 SASEGT. CDR3 length: 15 residues. Deletions cut 3 bases from V and 0 bases from J, with 9 bases between. The CDR3 nucleotides are TGTGCCAGCAGTGACGGACTGTATAGCAATCAGCCCCAGCATTTT. As protein: CASSDGLYSNQPQHF.

The rearrangement links TRBV7-8 to TRBJ1-5; maybe TRBD1 (5 bases). V dropped 5 bases and J dropped 10 bases, with 30 bases sitting between them. CDR1 SGHVS and CDR2 FQNEAQ come from the germline V gene. The CDR3 sequence is 18 residues long. The CDR3 DNA reads TGTGCCAGCAGCCCGGTCGGATCGGTGGGGGACCTTTTTTCACCCCAGCATTTT. Residues: CASSPVGSVGDLFSPQHF.

This clonotype has more than one count but fewer than ten. The genes are TRBV28 and TRBJ2-2; 7 nucleotides align to TRBD2. Germline values: CDR1 MDHEN, CDR2 SYDVKM. The CDR3 extends over 13 amino acids. The CDR3 here is CAASGLNTGELFF. The CDR3 DNA is TGTGCGGCTAGCGGCTTGAACACCGGGGAGCTGTTTTTT. Filled out from reference TRBV28 and TRBJ2-2, the complete variable domain reads DVKVTQSSRYLVKRTGEKVFLECVQDMDHENMFWYRQDPGLGLRLIYFSYDVKMKEKGDIPEGYSVSREKKERFSLILESASTNQTSMYLCAASGLNTGELFFGEGSRLTVL.

This rearrangement joins TRBV7-2 to TRBJ1-1; D gene unclear. The CDR3 contains 14 residues. The germline CDR1 and CDR2 sequences are SGHTA and FQGNSA. V lost 1 base and J 1 base, leaving 7 bases between the germline ends. Written as DNA, the CDR3 is TGTGCCAGCAGCTTAGAGGCAGGGAACACTGAAGCTTTCTTT. It is translated as CASSLEAGNTEAFF.

The chain carries TRBV12-3 or TRBV12-4 and TRBJ1-1; TRBD1 is a possible D gene (6 bases). V shed 6 bases and J shed 0 bases, with 11 bases lying between them. This CDR3 is built from 14 residues. Here the CDR3 DNA reads TGTGCCAGCAGGGGGGGGGCCTTGAACACTGAAGCTTTCTTT. Protein sequence: CASRGGALNTEAFF.

This chain links TRBV20-1 with TRBJ2-5, with D unresolved. Trimming removed 3 bases at V and 2 bases at J, with 10 bases between. The CDR3 totals 13 residues. The V gene's germline CDR1 is DFQATT and CDR2 SNEGSKA (reference sequence). As DNA, the CDR3 is TGCAGTGCTAGCCCCCGCCAGCAAGAGACCCAGTACTTC. Translated: CSASPRQQETQYF.

This clonotype appeared a few times. The chain recombines TRBV7-9 with TRBJ2-1, with 14 bases matching TRBD2. V lost 1 base to trimming and J lost 8 bases; unmatched junction nucleotides: 4. This CDR3 has 16 residues. CDR1 is SEHNR and CDR2 is FQNEAQ in the germline V gene (reference sequence). The chain's CDR3 is CASSLEGTSGRYEQFF. CDR3 DNA: TGTGCCAGCAGCTTAGAGGGGACTAGCGGGAGATATGAGCAGTTCTTC.

This clonotype was seen only a few times. The chain has TRBV12-3 or TRBV12-4 and TRBJ1-5; 11 nucleotides match TRBD1. This CDR3 has 14 residues. V shed 5 bases and J 8 bases; nucleotides not matched to a gene: 5. CDR3 in DNA: TGTGCCAGCAGTCTAAGGACAGGGGGCAAGCCCCAGCATTTT. Translating gives CASSLRTGGKPQHF.

This chain links TRBV4-3 with TRBJ2-2, with a possible D match to TRBD1 (6 bases). The CDR3 sequence is 18 residues long. Germline CDR1 reads LGHNA; CDR2 reads YSLEER. The germline V and J ends were trimmed by 2 bases and 6 bases, with 22 bases remaining between them. The CDR3 DNA reads as TGCGCCAGCAGCCAACGTGCCCCAGGGGTCCGGGATGCCGGGGAGCTGTTTTTT. The encoded protein is CASSQRAPGVRDAGELFF.

The table lists this clonotype with a few counts. V gene TRBV15 combines with J gene TRBJ2-5; TRBD1 is a possible D gene (7 bases). Between the trimmed V and J ends, which lost 0 bases and 5 bases, there was a span of 13 bases. CDR3 size: 15 residues. The germline V gene encodes CDR1 LNHNV and CDR2 YYDKDF (reference sequence). This CDR3 reads CATSRDMTGRETQYF. For the CDR3, the DNA is TGTGCCACCAGCAGAGATATGACAGGGAGGGAGACCCAGTACTTC.

The sample holds a few counts of this clonotype. V and J are TRBV10-3 and TRBJ2-5; unclear D gene. Looked up from germline, CDR1 is ENHRY and CDR2 is SYGVKD. This CDR3 has 11 residues. The V end was cut by 9 bases, the J end by 1 base, with 6 bases between. The CDR3 loop reads CAISIQETQYF. Here the CDR3 DNA reads TGTGCCATTTCAATCCAAGAGACCCAGTACTTC.

The chain has TRBV28 and TRBJ2-7, with D possibly being TRBD2 (6 bases). This CDR3 spans 19 amino acids. Germline V gene sequence: CDR1 MDHEN, CDR2 SYDVKM. The V end lost 4 bases, the J end lost 0 bases, and 25 bases lay between the germline ends. The CDR3 coding sequence is TGTGCCAGCAGTTATGTGGGCAGGCTCGGGACTCCATCCTCCTACGAGCAGTACTTC. This codes for CASSYVGRLGTPSSYEQYF.

This clonotype was detected ten times or more. The V call is TRBV12-3 or TRBV12-4, the J call TRBJ1-1; D uncertain. This CDR3 region has 13 residues. V lost 5 bases, J lost 5 bases, and 12 bases lay in between. The CDR3 protein is CASSASPGTEAFF. The DNA of the CDR3 is TGTGCCAGCAGTGCCTCCCCCGGGACTGAAGCTTTCTTT.

This chain links TRBV20-1 with TRBJ1-2; the D is unclear. The length of the CDR3 is 14 residues. V dropped 3 bases and J dropped 0 bases, with 11 bases sitting between them. Per the germline V gene, CDR1 is DFQATT and CDR2 is SNEGSKA (reference sequence). CDR3 nucleotides: TGCAGTGCTAGTTCGACCGCCGCTAACTATGGCTACACCTTC. Residues: CSASSTAANYGYTF.

This clonotype was detected only a few times. This chain links TRBV7-8 with TRBJ2-1; weak D call: TRBD2 (6 bases). Trimming left V 0 bases short and J 4 bases short, with 16 bases between. The germline V gene encodes CDR1 SGHVS and CDR2 FQNEAQ. This CDR3 comprises 17 residues. This CDR3 reads CASSLAGLLRLYNEQFF. Here the CDR3 DNA reads TGTGCCAGCAGCTTAGCAGGACTACTCCGACTTTACAATGAGCAGTTCTTC. The variable domain in full, with the rest retrieved from reference TRBV7-8 and TRBJ2-1, is GAGVSQSPRYKVAKRGQDVALRCDPISGHVSLFWYQQALGQGPEFLTYFQNEAQLDKSGLPSDRFFAERPEGSVSTLKIQRTQQEDSAVYLCASSLAGLLRLYNEQFFGPGTRLTVL.

V and J are TRBV7-2 and TRBJ2-2, with D unresolved. The CDR3 is 15 amino acids. V lost 3 bases and J 1 base, leaving 9 bases between the germline ends. Germline V gene lookup returns CDR1 SGHTA and CDR2 FQGNSA. Here the CDR3 reads CASSFAVLNTGELFF. The CDR3 bases are TGTGCCAGCAGCTTCGCCGTCCTGAACACCGGGGAGCTGTTTTTT.

The chain couples TRBV7-2 to TRBJ2-3; 11 bases are a match to TRBD2. This CDR3 comprises 19 residues. The germline V gene has CDR1 SGHTA and CDR2 FQGNSA. The V segment lost 0 bases and the J segment 0 bases; nucleotides outside the gene matches: 8. The CDR3 sequence: CASSLAWPSGRISTDTQYF. CDR3 DNA: TGTGCCAGCAGCTTAGCGTGGCCTAGCGGGAGGATCAGCACAGATACGCAGTATTTT.

The gene calls are TRBV4-1 and TRBJ2-5; 12 nucleotides align to TRBD2. V trimming: 4 bases; J trimming: 4 bases; junction bases outside the gene matches: 4. Germline V gene data show CDR1 as MGHRA and CDR2 as YSYEKL. CDR3 length: 15 residues. CDR3 residues: CASSPTSGRGETQYF. CDR3 bases: TGCGCCAGCAGCCCGACTAGCGGGAGAGGAGAGACCCAGTACTTC.